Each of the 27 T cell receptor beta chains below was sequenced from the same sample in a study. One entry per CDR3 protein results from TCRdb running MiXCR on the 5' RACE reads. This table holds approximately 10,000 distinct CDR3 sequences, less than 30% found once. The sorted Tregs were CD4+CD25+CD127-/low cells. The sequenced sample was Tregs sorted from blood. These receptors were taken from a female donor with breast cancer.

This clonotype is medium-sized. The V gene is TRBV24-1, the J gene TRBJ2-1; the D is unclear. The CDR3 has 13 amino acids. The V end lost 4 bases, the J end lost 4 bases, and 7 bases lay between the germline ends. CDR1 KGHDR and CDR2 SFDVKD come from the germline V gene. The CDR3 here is CATSDPYYNEQFF. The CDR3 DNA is TGTGCCACCAGTGACCCCTATTACAATGAGCAGTTCTTC.

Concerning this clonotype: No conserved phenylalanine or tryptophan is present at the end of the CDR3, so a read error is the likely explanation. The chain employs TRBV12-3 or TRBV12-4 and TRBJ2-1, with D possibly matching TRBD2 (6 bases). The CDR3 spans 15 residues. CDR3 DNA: TGTGCCAGCAGTTCTCGCAGGGACTCCCACAATGAGCAGTTCCTC. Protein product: CASSSRRDSHNEQFL.

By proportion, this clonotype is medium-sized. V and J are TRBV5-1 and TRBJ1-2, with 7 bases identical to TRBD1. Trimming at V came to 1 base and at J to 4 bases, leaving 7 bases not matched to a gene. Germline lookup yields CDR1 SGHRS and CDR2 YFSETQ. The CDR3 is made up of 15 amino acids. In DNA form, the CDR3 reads TGCGCCAGCAGCTTGAAAAGGACAGGTGGCTATGGCTACACCTTC. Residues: CASSLKRTGGYGYTF.

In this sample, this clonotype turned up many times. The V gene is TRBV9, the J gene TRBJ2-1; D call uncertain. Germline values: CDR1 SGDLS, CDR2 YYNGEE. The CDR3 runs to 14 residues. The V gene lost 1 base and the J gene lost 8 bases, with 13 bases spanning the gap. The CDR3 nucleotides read TGTGCCAGCAGCGTATGGGGATTTGGGGATGAGCAGTTCTTC. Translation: CASSVWGFGDEQFF.

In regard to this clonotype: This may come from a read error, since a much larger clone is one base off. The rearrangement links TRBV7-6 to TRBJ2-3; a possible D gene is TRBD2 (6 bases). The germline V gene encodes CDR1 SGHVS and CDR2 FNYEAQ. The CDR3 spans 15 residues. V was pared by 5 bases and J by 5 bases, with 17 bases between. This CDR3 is CASSPTTGTVDTQYF. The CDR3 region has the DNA TGTGCCAGCAGCCCAACTACCGGGACTGTAGATACGCAGTATTTT.

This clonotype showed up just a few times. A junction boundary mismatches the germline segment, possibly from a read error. The DNA of the CDR3 is TGTCCCAGCGCCGCATCCGGGACTCTGAACACTGAAGCTCTCTTT. It translates to CPSAASGTLNTEALF. V usage is TRBV12-3 or TRBV12-4 and J usage is TRBJ1-1; weak D call: TRBD1 (5 bases). The CDR3 consists of 15 residues.

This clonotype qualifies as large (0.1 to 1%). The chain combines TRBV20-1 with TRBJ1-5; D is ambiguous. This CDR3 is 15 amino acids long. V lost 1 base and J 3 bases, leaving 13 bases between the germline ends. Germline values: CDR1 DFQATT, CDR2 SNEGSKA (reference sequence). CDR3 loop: CSARVCRDYNQPQHF. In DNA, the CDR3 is TGCAGTGCTAGAGTTTGCAGAGACTACAATCAGCCCCAGCATTTT.

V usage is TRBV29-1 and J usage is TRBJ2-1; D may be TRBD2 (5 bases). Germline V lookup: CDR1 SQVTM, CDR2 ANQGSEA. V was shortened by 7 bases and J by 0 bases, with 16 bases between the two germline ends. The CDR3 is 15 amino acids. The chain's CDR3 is CSALGSGISYNEQFF. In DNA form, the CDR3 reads TGCAGCGCGTTGGGATCGGGGATCTCCTACAATGAGCAGTTCTTC.

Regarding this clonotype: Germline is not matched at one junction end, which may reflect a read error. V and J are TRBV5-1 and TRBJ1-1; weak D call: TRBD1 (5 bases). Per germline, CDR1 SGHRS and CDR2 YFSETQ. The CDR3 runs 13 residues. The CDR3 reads CASSSGQSAEAIF. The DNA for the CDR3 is TGCGCCAGCAGCTCCGGACAATCCGCTGAAGCTATCTTT.

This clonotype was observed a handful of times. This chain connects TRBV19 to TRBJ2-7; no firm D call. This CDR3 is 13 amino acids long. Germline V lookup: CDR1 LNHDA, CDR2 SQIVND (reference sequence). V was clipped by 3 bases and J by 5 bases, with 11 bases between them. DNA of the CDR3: TGTGCCAGTAGTATTTCGACATTTGACGAGCAGTACTTC. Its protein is CASSISTFDEQYF.

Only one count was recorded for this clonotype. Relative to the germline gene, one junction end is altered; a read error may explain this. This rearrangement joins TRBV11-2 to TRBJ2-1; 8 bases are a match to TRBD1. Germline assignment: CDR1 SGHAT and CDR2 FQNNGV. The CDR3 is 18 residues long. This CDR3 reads CANSYPQGAALDYDEQFF. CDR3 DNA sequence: TGTGCCAACAGTTACCCCCAGGGGGCCGCGTTGGACTACGATGAGCAGTTCTTC.

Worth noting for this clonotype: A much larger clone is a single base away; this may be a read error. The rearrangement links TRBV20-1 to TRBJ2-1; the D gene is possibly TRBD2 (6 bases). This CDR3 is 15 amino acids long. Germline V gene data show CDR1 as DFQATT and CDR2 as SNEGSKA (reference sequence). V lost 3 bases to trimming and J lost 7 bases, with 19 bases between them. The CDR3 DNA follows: TGCAGTGCTAGCCGCTCGGGAGTTATGGGGAATGAGCAGTTCTTC. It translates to CSASRSGVMGNEQFF.

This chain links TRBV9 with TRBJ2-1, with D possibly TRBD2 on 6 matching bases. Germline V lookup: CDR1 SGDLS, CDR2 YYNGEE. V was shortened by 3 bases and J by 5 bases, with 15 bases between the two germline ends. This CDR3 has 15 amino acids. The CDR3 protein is CASSDVRGGNNEQFF. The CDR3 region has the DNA TGTGCCAGCAGCGATGTTCGTGGGGGGAACAATGAGCAGTTCTTC. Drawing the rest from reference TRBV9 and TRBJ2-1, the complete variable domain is DSGVTQTPKHLITATGQRVTLRCSPRSGDLSVYWYQQSLDQGLQFLIQYYNGEERAKGNILERFSAQQFPDLHSELNLSSLELGDSALYFCASSDVRGGNNEQFFGPGTRLTVL.

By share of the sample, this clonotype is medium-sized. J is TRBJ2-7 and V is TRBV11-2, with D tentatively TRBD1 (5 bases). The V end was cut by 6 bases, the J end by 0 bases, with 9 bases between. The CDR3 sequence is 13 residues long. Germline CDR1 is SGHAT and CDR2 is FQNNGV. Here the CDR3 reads CASSLDNSYEQYF. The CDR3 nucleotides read TGTGCCAGCAGTTTGGACAACTCCTACGAGCAGTACTTC.

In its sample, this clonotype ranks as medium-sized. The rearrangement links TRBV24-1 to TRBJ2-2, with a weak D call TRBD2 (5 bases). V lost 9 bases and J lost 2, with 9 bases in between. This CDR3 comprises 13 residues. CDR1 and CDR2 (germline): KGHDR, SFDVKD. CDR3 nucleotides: TGTGCCACCCGGACGGGAAACACCGGGGAGCTGTTTTTT. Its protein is CATRTGNTGELFF.

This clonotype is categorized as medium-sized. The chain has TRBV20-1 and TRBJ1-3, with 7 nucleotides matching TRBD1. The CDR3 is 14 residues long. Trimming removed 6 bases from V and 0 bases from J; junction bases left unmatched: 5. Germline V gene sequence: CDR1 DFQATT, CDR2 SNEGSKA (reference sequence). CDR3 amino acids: CSARGQLSGNTIYF. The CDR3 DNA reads TGCAGTGCCCGGGGACAGCTCTCTGGAAACACCATATATTTT.

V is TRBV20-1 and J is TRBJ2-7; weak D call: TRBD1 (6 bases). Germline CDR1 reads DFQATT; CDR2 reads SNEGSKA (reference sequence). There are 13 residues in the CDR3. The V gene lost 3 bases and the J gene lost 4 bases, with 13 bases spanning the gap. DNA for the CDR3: TGCAGTGCTAGTTCCCGCGGACAGTACGAGCAGTACTTC. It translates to CSASSRGQYEQYF.

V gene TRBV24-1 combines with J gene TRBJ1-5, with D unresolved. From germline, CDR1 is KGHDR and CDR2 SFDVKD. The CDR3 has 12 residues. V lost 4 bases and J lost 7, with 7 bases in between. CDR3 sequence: CATSDQEQPQHF. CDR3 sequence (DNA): TGTGCCACCAGTGACCAAGAACAGCCCCAGCATTTT.

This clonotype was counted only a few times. CDR3 in amino acids: CASSEVAGIGKNIQYF. Written as DNA, the CDR3 is TGTGCCAGCAGTGAAGTGGCAGGGATAGGCAAAAACATTCAGTACTTC. The V call is TRBV6-1, the J call TRBJ2-4, with a tentative D call TRBD1 (5 bases). The germline V gene encodes CDR1 MNHNS and CDR2 SASEGT. Trimming pared 1 base from V and 3 bases from J, leaving 13 bases between. The CDR3 extends over 16 amino acids.

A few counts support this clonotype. The CDR3 coding sequence is TGTGCCAGTAGTATAGGGATGACTAGCGGGAGTGGCGAGCAGTACTTC. Translated: CASSIGMTSGSGEQYF. This chain joins TRBV19 and TRBJ2-7; TRBD2 aligns across 12 bases. After removal of 1 base from V and 6 bases from J, the junction contained 7 bases not matched to a gene. Germline V gene lookup returns CDR1 LNHDA and CDR2 SQIVND (reference sequence). The CDR3 runs 16 residues.

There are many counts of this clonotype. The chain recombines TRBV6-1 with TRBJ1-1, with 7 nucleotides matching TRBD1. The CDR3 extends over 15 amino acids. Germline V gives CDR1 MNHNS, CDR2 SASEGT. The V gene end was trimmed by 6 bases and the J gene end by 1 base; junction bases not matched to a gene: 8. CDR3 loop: CASRGPRGRNTEAFF. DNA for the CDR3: TGTGCCAGCAGGGGACCCAGGGGGAGGAACACTGAAGCTTTCTTT.

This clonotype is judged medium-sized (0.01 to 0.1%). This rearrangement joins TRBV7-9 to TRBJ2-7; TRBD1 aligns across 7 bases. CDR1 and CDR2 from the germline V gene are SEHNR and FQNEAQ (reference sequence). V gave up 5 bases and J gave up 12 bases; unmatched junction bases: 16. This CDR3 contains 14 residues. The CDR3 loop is CASSPPGQDLGRYF. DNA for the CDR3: TGTGCCAGCAGCCCTCCAGGACAGGATTTAGGTCGGTACTTC.

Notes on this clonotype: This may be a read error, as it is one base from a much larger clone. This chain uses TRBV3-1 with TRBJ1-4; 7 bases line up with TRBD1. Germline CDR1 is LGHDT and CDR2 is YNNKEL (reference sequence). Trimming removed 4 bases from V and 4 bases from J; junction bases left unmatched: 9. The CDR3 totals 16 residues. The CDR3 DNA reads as TGTGCCAGCAGCCTCGGACAGGAGACCTATAATGAAAAACTGTTTTTT. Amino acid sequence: CASSLGQETYNEKLFF.

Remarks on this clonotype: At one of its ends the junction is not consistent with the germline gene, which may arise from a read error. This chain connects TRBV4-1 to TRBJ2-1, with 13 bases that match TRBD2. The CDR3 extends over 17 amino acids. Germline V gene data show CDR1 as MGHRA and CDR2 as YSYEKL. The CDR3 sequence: CASSHLGTSGVHNEQFF. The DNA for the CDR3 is TGCGCTAGCAGCCACCTCGGGACTAGCGGGGTTCACAATGAGCAGTTCTTC.

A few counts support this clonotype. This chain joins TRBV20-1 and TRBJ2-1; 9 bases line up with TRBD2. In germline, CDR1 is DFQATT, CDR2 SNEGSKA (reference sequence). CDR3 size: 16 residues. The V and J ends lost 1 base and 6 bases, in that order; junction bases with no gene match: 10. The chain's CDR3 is CSARALAGGWGNEQFF. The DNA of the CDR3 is TGCAGTGCTAGAGCTCTTGCGGGAGGGTGGGGCAATGAGCAGTTCTTC.

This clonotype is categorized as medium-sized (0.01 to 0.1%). CDR3: CASRAGALGSNQPQHF. CDR3 coding DNA: TGTGCCAGCAGAGCTGGGGCCCTGGGTAGCAATCAGCCCCAGCATTTT. This chain joins TRBV27 and TRBJ1-5, with D perhaps TRBD1 (5 bases). Germline CDR1 MNHEY, CDR2 SMNVEV (reference sequence). The CDR3 runs 16 residues. V lost 6 bases, J lost 0 bases, and 15 bases lay in between.

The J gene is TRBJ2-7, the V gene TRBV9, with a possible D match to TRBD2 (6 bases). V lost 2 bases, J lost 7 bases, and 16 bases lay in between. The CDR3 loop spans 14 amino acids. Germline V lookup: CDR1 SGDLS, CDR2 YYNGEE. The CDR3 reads CASSVGGALREQYF. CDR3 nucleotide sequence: TGTGCCAGCAGCGTGGGGGGAGCTCTGCGAGAGCAGTACTTC.